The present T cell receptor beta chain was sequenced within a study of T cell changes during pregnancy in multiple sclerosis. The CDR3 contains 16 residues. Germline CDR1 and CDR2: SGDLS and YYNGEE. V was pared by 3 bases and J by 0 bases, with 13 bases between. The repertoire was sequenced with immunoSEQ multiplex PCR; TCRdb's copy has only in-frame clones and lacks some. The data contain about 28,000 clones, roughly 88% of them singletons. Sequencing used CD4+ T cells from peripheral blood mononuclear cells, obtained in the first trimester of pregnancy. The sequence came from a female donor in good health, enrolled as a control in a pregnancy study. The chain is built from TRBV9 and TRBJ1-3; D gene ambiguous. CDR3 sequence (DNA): TGTGCCAGCAGCGCAAGGACGGGAAGCTCTGGAAACACCATATATTTT. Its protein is CASSARTGSSGNTIYF.